This note documents a single TCR beta chain sequence. The antigen is undetermined. The CDR3 extends over 14 amino acids. Germline CDR1 reads MDHEN; CDR2 reads SYDVKM. Generation of cDNA took place in eight separate reactions per sample. PCR of TCRalpha and TCRbeta cDNA was nested, with two rounds of around 15 and 9 cycles. TCRdb re-called the 5' RACE reads; every CDR3 protein appears as one record, without DNA. This table holds under 200,000 distinct CDR3 sequences. The record originates from a study of monozygotic twins with inflammatory bowel disease. Overall study findings and caveats: TCRbeta inverse Simpson diversity was decreased in IBD patients versus healthy co-twins.

Collection of a roughly 2.4 ml blood sample took place per donor. The chain combines TRBV28 with TRBJ1-5; TCRdb's D call, TRBD1, is unchecked because there is no DNA. The sequence was collected from a human donor with ulcerative colitis or Crohn's disease, or a healthy co-twin of an affected twin (not recorded which). Sequenced: blood. The CDR3 here is CASSLRGGKQPQHF.